These 14 T cell receptor beta chains were all obtained from the same sample, sequenced in a study of blood T cell repertoires in COVID-19 (dated by TCRdb to the early 2020s). The library was produced with the immunoSEQ multiplex PCR assay. The table was pulled from immuneACCESS by TCRdb, which kept in-frame rearrangements only. Such tables lose some clones; where checked, under half of the loss comes from unresolved V genes, and the rest has no known cause. The sample table lists about 59,000 clones, over 70% of them with a count of one. Clones ranked in the top ten supply roughly 14% of the sample. The sample consisted of peripheral blood. These receptors originate from a woman in her 70s with acute or convalescent COVID-19.

The CDR3 region has the DNA TGTGCCACCAGTGATTTCAACGGCGGTAGATTACCGGGACTAGGCGTTGTTAGGGCCCAGTACTTC. Protein sequence: CATSDFNGGRLPGLGVVRAQYF. The rearrangement joins TRBV24-1 to TRBJ2-5; 8 nucleotides align to TRBD2. The CDR3 length is 22 residues. With V trimmed by 1 base and J by 9 bases, 30 bases remained unmatched. Germline values: CDR1 KGHDR, CDR2 SFDVKD.

This CDR3 reads CASSFGEYEQYF. The CDR3 DNA follows: TGTGCCAGCAGCTTCGGGGAGTACGAGCAGTACTTC. V and J are TRBV5-4 and TRBJ2-7, with D possibly TRBD2 on 5 matching bases. The germline V gene has CDR1 SGHNT and CDR2 YYREEE (reference sequence). V lost 2 bases, J lost 4 bases, and 7 bases lay in between. CDR3 length: 12 amino acids.

This clone has only one observation. This sequence joins TRBV19 and TRBJ1-2; D is possibly TRBD1 (5 bases). The CDR3 covers 12 residues. V lost 7 bases and J 4 bases, leaving 10 bases between the germline ends. CDR1 and CDR2 from the germline V gene are LNHDA and SQIVND (reference sequence). For the CDR3, the DNA is TGTGCCAGTAAACAGGTGGGCTATGGCTACACCTTC. Its translation is CASKQVGYGYTF. The variable domain in full, completed from reference TRBV19 and TRBJ1-2, reads DGGITQSPKYLFRKEGQNVTLSCEQNLNHDAMYWYRQDPGQGLRLIYYSQIVNDFQKGDIAEGYSVSREKKESFPLTVTSAQKNPTAFYLCASKQVGYGYTFGSGTRLTVV.

This chain uses TRBV6-5 with TRBJ1-5; weak D call: TRBD1 (5 bases). V lost 6 bases and J 0 bases, leaving 12 bases between the germline ends. The germline V gene has CDR1 MNHEY and CDR2 SVGAGI. CDR3 size: 15 residues. CDR3 in amino acids: CASRDTDYSNQPQHF. The CDR3 DNA is TGTGCCAGCAGGGACACAGATTATAGCAATCAGCCCCAGCATTTT.

The chain employs TRBV5-1 and TRBJ1-1, with D possibly matching TRBD1 (5 bases). The germline V and J ends were trimmed by 1 base and 0 bases, with 10 bases remaining between them. This CDR3 spans 15 amino acids. Germline V gene lookup returns CDR1 SGHRS and CDR2 YFSETQ. The CDR3 nucleotides are TGCGCCAGCAGCTTGATCGTGGACATGAACACTGAAGCTTTCTTT. Its translation: CASSLIVDMNTEAFF.

This chain uses TRBV3-1 (or the pseudogene TRBV3-2) with TRBJ2-5; D might be TRBD1 (7 bases). The CDR3 loop spans 14 amino acids. Germline assignment: CDR1 LGHDT and CDR2 YNNKEL (reference sequence). V lost 4 bases and J 4 bases, leaving 13 bases between the germline ends. The CDR3 loop is CASSPRDRLETQYF. In DNA, the CDR3 is TGTGCCAGCAGCCCGCGGGACAGATTAGAGACCCAGTACTTC.

Turning to this clone: The junction differs from germline at one of its ends, possibly a read error. This chain connects TRBV14 to TRBJ2-3; D gene uncertain. The CDR3 runs to 16 residues. Germline V CDR1 and CDR2: SGHDN, FVKESK. CDR3 in amino acids: CASSKEAVEFTDTQYF. CDR3 in DNA: TGTGCCAGCAGCAAAGAGGCGGTGGAATTCACAGATACGCAGTATTTT.

This sequence joins TRBV5-1 and TRBJ2-7; perhaps TRBD1 as D (5 bases). Germline V gene sequence: CDR1 SGHRS, CDR2 YFSETQ. V was pared by 5 bases and J by 0 bases, with 6 bases between. This CDR3 is 12 amino acids long. CDR3 region: CASSDSSYEQYF. In nucleotides, the CDR3 is TGCGCCAGCAGTGACAGCTCCTACGAGCAGTACTTC.

This clone was counted only a few times. This chain links TRBV19 with TRBJ1-4; TRBD1 matches at 7 bases. Germline V gene sequence: CDR1 LNHDA, CDR2 SQIVND (reference sequence). The V segment lost 2 bases and the J segment 8 bases; nucleotides outside the gene matches: 8. This CDR3 comprises 15 residues. DNA for the CDR3: TGTGCCAGTAGTATACGGCCAGGGGGTTGGGAAAAACTGTTTTTT. It yields the protein CASSIRPGGWEKLFF. Full variable domain (outside the CDR3, taken from reference TRBV19 and TRBJ1-4): DGGITQSPKYLFRKEGQNVTLSCEQNLNHDAMYWYRQDPGQGLRLIYYSQIVNDFQKGDIAEGYSVSREKKESFPLTVTSAQKNPTAFYLCASSIRPGGWEKLFFGSGTQLSVL.

This clone is categorized as medium-sized. This chain connects TRBV14 to TRBJ1-1; no clear D gene. Germline V gene sequence: CDR1 SGHDN, CDR2 FVKESK. The CDR3 extends over 16 amino acids. V lost 4 bases, J lost 5 bases, and 20 bases lay in between. CDR3 in amino acids: CASSPLESLGRTEAFF. As DNA, the CDR3 is TGTGCCAGCAGCCCACTGGAATCCTTAGGGAGGACTGAAGCTTTCTTT.

This chain joins TRBV7-9 and TRBJ2-2, with D possibly matching TRBD1 (6 bases). Germline CDR1 reads SEHNR; CDR2 reads FQNEAQ (reference sequence). The germline V and J ends were trimmed by 11 bases and 0 bases, with 10 bases remaining between them. The CDR3 has 13 amino acids. CDR3: CAPGATNTGELFF. The CDR3 DNA reads as TGTGCCCCAGGGGCCACGAACACCGGGGAGCTGTTTTTT.

V and J are TRBV7-2 and TRBJ1-5; D gene uncertain. V was cut by 3 bases and J by 7 bases, with 13 bases left in between. The CDR3 runs 14 residues. Germline CDR1 and CDR2: SGHTA and FQGNSA. The CDR3 protein is CASSLASEGQPQHF. The CDR3 DNA reads TGTGCCAGCAGCTTGGCGTCCGAGGGACAGCCCCAGCATTTT.

Here the CDR3 DNA reads TGTGCCAGCGCCCCGACAGGGGGTTATTTCAATGAGCAGTTCTTC. Its translation is CASAPTGGYFNEQFF. The gene calls are TRBV6-4 and TRBJ2-1; 9 bases are a match to TRBD1. V was pared by 8 bases and J by 6 bases, with 11 bases of the junction left unmatched. This CDR3 is 15 amino acids long. Germline values: CDR1 MRHNA, CDR2 SNTAGT.

In this sample, this clone turned up a few times. The chain joins TRBV18 to TRBJ1-1, with a possible D match to TRBD1 (6 bases). CDR1 KGHSH and CDR2 LQKENI come from the germline V gene. There are 14 residues in the CDR3. Trimming stripped 4 bases from V and 1 base from J, with 10 bases between. The CDR3 region has the DNA TGTGCCAGCTCACGAGAAGGGGGGAACACTGAAGCTTTCTTT. Encoded protein: CASSREGGNTEAFF.